A single sample is the source of the 29 T cell receptor beta chains below, sequenced in a study of long-term antiretroviral therapy in people with HIV. The assay, immunoSEQ v3.0, was run at survey level. Sequencing was performed with immunoSEQ multiplex PCR; in TCRdb, only in-frame clones are kept and a portion is missing. The table records roughly 30,000 clones, over 70% of them present only once. This sample comprised unsorted PBMCs, obtained 2.7 to 2.9 years after starting antiretroviral therapy. These receptors originate from a man aged 30 to 45 with HIV.

The chain employs TRBV19 and TRBJ1-5, with TRBD1 as a possible D gene (5 bases). V was trimmed by 5 bases and J by 5 bases, leaving 16 bases between them. CDR3 length: 15 residues. Per germline, CDR1 LNHDA and CDR2 SQIVND (reference sequence). The CDR3 is CASSRGDLLYQPQHF. CDR3 DNA sequence: TGTGCCAGTAGTCGGGGGGACCTTTTATATCAGCCCCAGCATTTT.

The chain couples TRBV11-2 to TRBJ2-7; 7 bases are shared with TRBD1. Germline lookup yields CDR1 SGHAT and CDR2 FQNNGV. Losses at the gene ends were 1 base for V and 0 bases for J; bases not matched to a gene: 6. CDR3 size: 16 residues. The DNA for the CDR3 is TGTGCCAGCAGCTTAGTCTCGGGACAGAGCTCCTACGAGCAGTACTTC. Translation gives CASSLVSGQSSYEQYF.

The rearrangement joins TRBV29-1 to TRBJ2-1, with D uncertain. V was pared by 2 bases and J by 7 bases, with 6 bases between. This CDR3 has 11 amino acids. Per germline, CDR1 SQVTM and CDR2 ANQGSEA. The CDR3 protein is CSVEWPNEQFF. The CDR3 nucleotides are TGCAGCGTTGAATGGCCAAATGAGCAGTTCTTC.

The gene calls are TRBV4-1 and TRBJ2-1, with 11 bases that match TRBD2. J gave up 5 bases and V 0 bases, and 6 bases lay outside the gene matches. CDR1 and CDR2 (germline): MGHRA, YSYEKL. The CDR3 is 17 residues long. CDR3 coding DNA: TGCGCCAGCAGCCAAGATAAACTAGCGGGAGTTGACAATGAGCAGTTCTTC. Encoded protein: CASSQDKLAGVDNEQFF.

This chain connects TRBV5-4 to TRBJ2-1, with D possibly being TRBD2 (6 bases). The germline V gene has CDR1 SGHNT and CDR2 YYREEE (reference sequence). With 0 bases removed from V and 0 bases from J, the gap between germline ends came to 10 bases. The CDR3 runs to 16 residues. This CDR3 is CASSLAGRDSYNEQFF. In nucleotides, the CDR3 is TGTGCCAGCAGCTTGGCGGGGCGGGACTCCTACAATGAGCAGTTCTTC.

The chain joins TRBV6-6 to TRBJ2-4; possible D gene TRBD2, 5 bases. Germline assignment: CDR1 MNHNY and CDR2 SVGAGI (reference sequence). CDR3 size: 15 residues. Trimming removed 0 bases from V and 6 bases from J, with 12 bases in between. For the CDR3, the DNA is TGTGCCAGCAGTTACTCGGCCAGCGCGGGAAACATTCAGTACTTC. Its translation is CASSYSASAGNIQYF.

V usage is TRBV15 and J usage is TRBJ1-4; tentative D call: TRBD1 (5 bases). V lost 0 bases and J lost 12, with 11 bases in between. Germline CDR1 is LNHNV and CDR2 is YYDKDF (reference sequence). There are 13 residues in the CDR3. Here the CDR3 reads CATSRDQGQQLFF. The CDR3 DNA is TGTGCCACCAGCAGAGATCAAGGACAACAACTGTTTTTT.

The chain carries TRBV2 and TRBJ2-7; no clear D gene. The length of the CDR3 is 11 residues. Trimming stripped 7 bases from V and 0 bases from J, with 4 bases between. The V gene's germline CDR1 is SNHLY and CDR2 FYNNEI. The CDR3 sequence: CASTISYEQYF. DNA for the CDR3: TGTGCCAGCACAATCTCCTACGAGCAGTACTTC. The complete variable domain, with remaining parts taken from reference TRBV2 and TRBJ2-7, reads EPEVTQTPSHQVTQMGQEVILRCVPISNHLYFYWYRQILGQKVEFLVSFYNNEISEKSEIFDDQFSVERPDGSNFTLKIRSTKLEDSAMYFCASTISYEQYFGPGTRLTVT.

This clone has a handful of counts. Here the CDR3 DNA reads TGTGCCAGTAGTATAGGCGGCGGGGAGCAGTACTTC. Translating gives CASSIGGGEQYF. The genes are TRBV19 and TRBJ2-7, with D possibly matching TRBD2 (5 bases). The CDR3 runs 12 residues. Germline V gene data show CDR1 as LNHDA and CDR2 as SQIVND (reference sequence). Trimming cost V 1 base and J 7 bases, with 8 bases left between them.

This clone came up once. The rearrangement links TRBV9 to TRBJ2-3, with D unresolved. The CDR3 runs 12 residues. Germline V lookup: CDR1 SGDLS, CDR2 YYNGEE. The V and J ends lost 5 bases and 0 bases respectively, with 4 bases between them. The CDR3 bases are TGTGCCAGCAGTCGTAGCACAGATACGCAGTATTTT. As protein: CASSRSTDTQYF.

J is TRBJ2-1 and V is TRBV11-3; 7 bases agree with TRBD1. CDR3 length equals 17 residues. With 0 bases clipped from V and 2 bases from J, the junction kept 7 bases outside the gene matches. Germline CDR1 and CDR2: SGHNT and YENEEA. The CDR3 here is CASSLERGPYPYNEQFF. The CDR3 region has the DNA TGTGCCAGCAGCTTAGAGAGGGGGCCTTACCCCTACAATGAGCAGTTCTTC.

The rearrangement uses TRBV27 and TRBJ1-1; 8 nucleotides line up with TRBD1. Germline CDR1 MNHEY, CDR2 SMNVEV (reference sequence). V lost 5 bases to trimming and J lost 4 bases; unmatched junction nucleotides: 9. The CDR3 totals 15 residues. The CDR3 here is CASSHGTDRGTEAFF. The CDR3 bases are TGTGCCAGCAGTCATGGGACAGACAGGGGCACTGAAGCTTTCTTT.

The chain uses TRBV19 and TRBJ2-4; D possibly corresponds to TRBD1 (6 bases). Germline assignment: CDR1 LNHDA and CDR2 SQIVND (reference sequence). The CDR3 is 16 residues long. The germline V and J ends were trimmed by 5 bases and 0 bases, with 14 bases remaining between them. The DNA of the CDR3 is TGTGCCAGTAGTGGTTGGGACACTCTAGCCAAAAACATTCAGTACTTC. The encoded protein is CASSGWDTLAKNIQYF.

As DNA, the CDR3 is TGTGCCAGCAGCCAAAAGGGGGGAAACACCATATATTTT. It encodes CASSQKGGNTIYF. J is TRBJ1-3 and V is TRBV7-2; possibly TRBD1 for D (5 bases). The CDR3 consists of 13 residues. The germline V gene has CDR1 SGHTA and CDR2 FQGNSA. V shed 5 bases and J shed 4 bases, with 9 bases lying between them.

This rearrangement joins TRBV5-1 to TRBJ2-6; tentative D call: TRBD2 (6 bases). This CDR3 is built from 15 residues. V lost 1 base, J lost 3 bases, and 8 bases lay in between. Germline lookup yields CDR1 SGHRS and CDR2 YFSETQ. The CDR3 protein is CASSLSGLGANVLTF. The DNA of the CDR3 is TGCGCCAGCAGCTTGTCGGGACTTGGGGCCAACGTCCTGACTTTC.

The chain employs TRBV5-1 and TRBJ2-7, with D perhaps matching TRBD1 (6 bases). This CDR3 region has 15 residues. Germline V lookup: CDR1 SGHRS, CDR2 YFSETQ. The V gene lost 0 bases and the J gene lost 1 base, with 11 bases spanning the gap. The CDR3 is CASSLAPTGSYEQYF. As DNA, the CDR3 is TGCGCCAGCAGCTTGGCCCCCACAGGGTCCTACGAGCAGTACTTC.

This chain connects TRBV7-2 to TRBJ1-5, with 7 bases aligning to TRBD1. Germline lookup yields CDR1 SGHTA and CDR2 FQGNSA. Trimming cost V 1 base and J 6 bases; bases outside gene matches: 15. The CDR3 loop spans 18 amino acids. CDR3 bases: TGTGCCAGCAGCTTAGTCGCAGGGGGACTTCCCTGGGCTCAGCCCCAGCATTTT. It yields the protein CASSLVAGGLPWAQPQHF.

This chain joins TRBV7-7 and TRBJ2-1; D gene unclear. This CDR3 spans 14 amino acids. Looked up from germline, CDR1 is SSHAT and CDR2 is FNYEAQ (reference sequence). The V gene lost 0 bases and the J gene lost 4 bases, with 7 bases spanning the gap. In DNA form, the CDR3 reads TGTGCCAGCAGCTTAGCGGGGAATTACAATGAGCAGTTCTTC. Translated, it gives CASSLAGNYNEQFF.

This clone was seen once. The rearrangement joins TRBV6-5 to TRBJ2-7; the D is unclear. Germline CDR1 and CDR2: MNHEY and SVGAGI. The CDR3 spans 13 residues. With 0 bases removed from V and 3 bases from J, the gap between germline ends came to 6 bases. For the CDR3, the DNA is TGTGCCAGCAGTTACTCGACGAGCTACGAGCAGTACTTC. Its protein product is CASSYSTSYEQYF.

The V gene is TRBV5-1, the J gene TRBJ2-1; 8 bases match TRBD2. The CDR3 runs 17 residues. After removal of 5 bases from V and 0 bases from J, the junction contained 10 bases not matched to a gene. Germline CDR1 and CDR2: SGHRS and YFSETQ. The CDR3 DNA follows: TGCGCCAGCAGACCACTAGCGGCCGAGATCTCCTACAATGAGCAGTTCTTC. Amino acids: CASRPLAAEISYNEQFF. Variable domain in full (rest from reference TRBV5-1 and TRBJ2-1): KAGVTQTPRYLIKTRGQQVTLSCSPISGHRSVSWYQQTPGQGLQFLFEYFSETQRNKGNFPGRFSGRQFSNSRSEMNVSTLELGDSALYLCASRPLAAEISYNEQFFGPGTRLTVL.

The CDR3 DNA follows: TGTGCCAGTAGTATAGGGGACTTCTACAATGAGCAGTTCTTC. Its translation is CASSIGDFYNEQFF. The chain links TRBV19 to TRBJ2-1; weak D call: TRBD2 (6 bases). Germline lookup yields CDR1 LNHDA and CDR2 SQIVND (reference sequence). V gave up 1 base and J gave up 3 bases, with 7 bases separating them. The CDR3 is 14 amino acids. Variable domain in full (rest from reference TRBV19 and TRBJ2-1): DGGITQSPKYLFRKEGQNVTLSCEQNLNHDAMYWYRQDPGQGLRLIYYSQIVNDFQKGDIAEGYSVSREKKESFPLTVTSAQKNPTAFYLCASSIGDFYNEQFFGPGTRLTVL.

The chain links TRBV2 to TRBJ2-5; no definite D call. With 1 base removed from V and 5 bases from J, the gap between germline ends came to 11 bases. Germline assignment: CDR1 SNHLY and CDR2 FYNNEI. This CDR3 is 14 amino acids long. DNA for the CDR3: TGTGCCAGCAGTGAAGGGTCGGTGGCGGAGACCCAGTACTTC. This gives the protein CASSEGSVAETQYF.

The chain couples TRBV5-4 to TRBJ1-2, with 8 nucleotides matching TRBD1. V dropped 4 bases and J dropped 5; count of bases not matched to a gene: 10. Germline-derived CDR1 and CDR2 are SGHNT and YYREEE (reference sequence). There are 15 residues in the CDR3. CDR3 sequence reads: CASSPRGDRLYGYTF. Here the CDR3 DNA reads TGTGCCAGCAGCCCACGGGGGGACAGGCTGTATGGCTACACCTTC.

This rearrangement joins TRBV7-2 to TRBJ2-3, with D perhaps TRBD1 (6 bases). The germline V and J ends were trimmed by 5 bases and 6 bases, with 9 bases remaining between them. The CDR3 loop spans 12 amino acids. Germline V gene sequence: CDR1 SGHTA, CDR2 FQGNSA. CDR3 amino acids: CASSPGADTQYF. Written as DNA, the CDR3 is TGTGCCAGCAGCCCAGGGGCGGATACGCAGTATTTT.

The chain joins TRBV28 to TRBJ1-1; D remains ambiguous. The ends were cut back, 6 bases at V and 1 base at J, with 15 bases in the middle. The CDR3 has 15 residues. Germline CDR1 is MDHEN and CDR2 is SYDVKM. CDR3 amino acids: CASRGWQAGNTEAFF. CDR3 coding DNA: TGTGCCAGCAGAGGGTGGCAGGCCGGGAACACTGAAGCTTTCTTT.

The chain carries TRBV15 and TRBJ2-3, with TRBD2 matching 9 bases. The CDR3 extends over 15 amino acids. Germline assignment: CDR1 LNHNV and CDR2 YYDKDF (reference sequence). The V and J ends lost 1 base and 3 bases, in that order; junction bases with no gene match: 2. The chain's CDR3 is CATSRVSGGTDTQYF. CDR3 coding DNA: TGTGCCACCAGCAGAGTAAGCGGGGGGACAGATACGCAGTATTTT. Together with reference TRBV15 and TRBJ2-3, the CDR3 gives the full variable domain: DAMVIQNPRYQVTQFGKPVTLSCSQTLNHNVMYWYQQKSSQAPKLLFHYYDKDFNNEADTPDNFQSRRPNTSFCFLDIRSPGLGDTAMYLCATSRVSGGTDTQYFGPGTRLTVL.

This clone was observed a few times. The chain recombines TRBV7-6 with TRBJ2-7; TRBD2 might be the D (7 bases). From germline, CDR1 is SGHVS and CDR2 FNYEAQ. The CDR3 covers 13 residues. V was trimmed by 7 bases and J by 0 bases, leaving 10 bases between them. CDR3 region: CASMAGASYEQYF. In DNA, the CDR3 is TGTGCCAGCATGGCGGGGGCCTCCTACGAGCAGTACTTC.

This clone was seen once. This chain connects TRBV5-1 to TRBJ2-7, with TRBD1 as a possible D gene (5 bases). This CDR3 contains 14 residues. With 5 bases removed from V and 2 bases from J, the gap between germline ends came to 14 bases. The V gene's germline CDR1 is SGHRS and CDR2 YFSETQ. CDR3 sequence: CASRDVGRTYEQYF. For the CDR3, the DNA is TGCGCCAGCAGGGACGTGGGGCGGACCTACGAGCAGTACTTC. Full variable domain (missing parts from reference TRBV5-1 and TRBJ2-7): KAGVTQTPRYLIKTRGQQVTLSCSPISGHRSVSWYQQTPGQGLQFLFEYFSETQRNKGNFPGRFSGRQFSNSRSEMNVSTLELGDSALYLCASRDVGRTYEQYFGPGTRLTVT.

The V gene is TRBV7-9, the J gene TRBJ1-5, with TRBD1 matching 8 bases. J was trimmed by 2 bases and V by 0 bases; bases with no gene match: 6. Germline lookup yields CDR1 SEHNR and CDR2 FQNEAQ (reference sequence). There are 17 residues in the CDR3. The CDR3 region is CASSLAGGTGRNQPQHF. In nucleotides, the CDR3 is TGTGCCAGCAGCTTAGCGGGAGGGACAGGACGCAATCAGCCCCAGCATTTT. Full variable domain (remainder filled in from reference TRBV7-9 and TRBJ1-5): DTGVSQNPRHKITKRGQNVTFRCDPISEHNRLYWYRQTLGQGPEFLTYFQNEAQLEKSRLLSDRFSAERPKGSFSTLEIQRTEQGDSAMYLCASSLAGGTGRNQPQHFGDGTRLSIL.